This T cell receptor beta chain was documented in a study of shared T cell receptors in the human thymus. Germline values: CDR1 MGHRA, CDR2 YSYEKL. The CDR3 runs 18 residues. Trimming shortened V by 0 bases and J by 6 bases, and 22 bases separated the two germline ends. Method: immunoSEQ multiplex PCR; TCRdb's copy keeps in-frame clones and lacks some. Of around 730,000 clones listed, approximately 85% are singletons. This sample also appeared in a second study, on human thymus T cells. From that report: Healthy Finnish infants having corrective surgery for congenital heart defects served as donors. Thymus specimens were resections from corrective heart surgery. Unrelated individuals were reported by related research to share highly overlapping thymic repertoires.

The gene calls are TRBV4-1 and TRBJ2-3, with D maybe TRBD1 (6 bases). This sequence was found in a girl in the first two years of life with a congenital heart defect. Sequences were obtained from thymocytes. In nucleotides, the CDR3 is TGCGCCAGCAGCCAAGATCTCTCCAGCCAGGGGAACAAGGATACGCAGTATTTT. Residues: CASSQDLSSQGNKDTQYF.